The next 10 T cell receptor beta chains were all read from a single sample in a study of cytomegalovirus exposure and HLA in healthy donors. This PCR relied on a set of 60 Vbeta primers and 13 Jbeta primers. Method: immunoSEQ multiplex PCR; TCRdb's copy keeps in-frame clones and lacks some. Of some 160,000 clones listed, 80% to 90% are singletons. Sequenced sample: PBMCs. The source is a woman between 40 and 55 years old in good health and CMV-seropositive.

The rearrangement links TRBV6-6 to TRBJ2-3; the match to TRBD2 covers 7 bases. Germline CDR1 reads MNHNY; CDR2 reads SVGAGI (reference sequence). CDR3 length equals 12 residues. Trimming cost V 11 bases and J 4 bases; bases outside gene matches: 6. As DNA, the CDR3 is TGTGCCGCCCGCGCGGGAGCAGATACGCAGTATTTT. The encoded protein is CAARAGADTQYF.

The chain recombines TRBV13 with TRBJ2-4; 8 bases align to TRBD1. The CDR3 length is 15 residues. J gave up 3 bases and V 6 bases, and 7 bases lay outside the gene matches. The germline gives CDR1 PRHDT, CDR2 FYEKMQ (reference sequence). The CDR3 region is CASRTGVKGKNIQYF. The CDR3 DNA follows: TGTGCCAGCAGGACAGGGGTGAAGGGCAAAAACATTCAGTACTTC. Supplemented by reference TRBV13 and TRBJ2-4, the full variable domain reads AAGVIQSPRHLIKEKRETATLKCYPIPRHDTVYWYQQGPGQDPQFLISFYEKMQSDKGSIPDRFSAQQFSDYHSELNMSSLELGDSALYFCASRTGVKGKNIQYFGAGTRLSVL.

This chain joins TRBV6-5 and TRBJ2-3; perhaps TRBD1 as D (6 bases). Germline CDR1 is MNHEY and CDR2 is SVGAGI. The V gene lost 8 bases and the J gene lost 6 bases, with 12 bases spanning the gap. The CDR3 runs 12 residues. CDR3 protein: CASGRTVDTQYF. The CDR3, as DNA: TGTGCCAGCGGCCGGACAGTGGATACGCAGTATTTT.

The chain has TRBV18 and TRBJ2-6, with D possibly matching TRBD1 (6 bases). The germline V gene encodes CDR1 KGHSH and CDR2 LQKENI. The CDR3 spans 16 residues. The CDR3: CSVITGSPPGANVLTF. CDR3 nucleotides: TGTTCCGTTATCACAGGGTCCCCACCTGGGGCCAACGTCCTGACTTTC.

The V and J genes are TRBV30 and TRBJ1-1, with D unclear. In germline, CDR1 is GTSNPN, CDR2 SVGIG (reference sequence). Trimming pared 5 bases from V and 0 bases from J, leaving 10 bases between. The CDR3 is made up of 13 amino acids. This chain's CDR3 is CAWGGGMNTEAFF. The CDR3 coding sequence is TGTGCCTGGGGCGGAGGGATGAACACTGAAGCTTTCTTT.

This clone appeared a few times. V usage is TRBV28 and J usage is TRBJ2-5, with D uncertain. The V end lost 1 base, the J end lost 2 bases, and 8 bases lay between the germline ends. CDR1 is MDHEN, CDR2 SYDVKM, per germline. The CDR3 covers 14 residues. The CDR3 bases are TGTGCCAGCAGTTTATTTCCACAGCAAGAGACCCAGTACTTC. It specifies CASSLFPQQETQYF.

The rearrangement links TRBV27 to TRBJ1-1; maybe TRBD1 (6 bases). The CDR3 contains 11 residues. The germline gives CDR1 MNHEY, CDR2 SMNVEV (reference sequence). V was shortened by 7 bases and J by 7 bases, with 10 bases between the two germline ends. The CDR3 here is CASKGVGEAFF. The CDR3 nucleotides read TGTGCCAGCAAGGGGGTAGGTGAAGCTTTCTTT.

This clone was seen only a few times. CDR3: CASILQGLAGGVQYF. The CDR3 DNA sequence: TGTGCCAGCATCCTTCAAGGACTAGCGGGAGGGGTCCAGTACTTC. The chain couples TRBV2 to TRBJ2-5; TRBD2 matches at 15 bases. The CDR3 length is 15 residues. CDR1 and CDR2 (germline): SNHLY, FYNNEI. Losses at the gene ends were 7 bases for V and 10 bases for J; bases not matched to a gene: 10.

The CDR3 nucleotides are TGTGCCAGCAGTTGGGCTAGCGGGGAGGGATTCTTC. It is translated as CASSWASGEGFF. The chain recombines TRBV28 with TRBJ2-1; 9 nucleotides match TRBD2. V was clipped by 4 bases and J by 16 bases; unmatched bases: 8. The germline V gene encodes CDR1 MDHEN and CDR2 SYDVKM. The CDR3 has 12 amino acids.

The chain uses TRBV29-1 and TRBJ1-1; D is uncertain. With 4 bases removed from V and 9 bases from J, the gap between germline ends came to 12 bases. There are 11 residues in the CDR3. The germline CDR1 and CDR2 sequences are SQVTM and ANQGSEA. CDR3 sequence (DNA): TGCAGCGTTGCAGGAGGCTCGCAAGCTTTCTTT. Its translation is CSVAGGSQAFF.